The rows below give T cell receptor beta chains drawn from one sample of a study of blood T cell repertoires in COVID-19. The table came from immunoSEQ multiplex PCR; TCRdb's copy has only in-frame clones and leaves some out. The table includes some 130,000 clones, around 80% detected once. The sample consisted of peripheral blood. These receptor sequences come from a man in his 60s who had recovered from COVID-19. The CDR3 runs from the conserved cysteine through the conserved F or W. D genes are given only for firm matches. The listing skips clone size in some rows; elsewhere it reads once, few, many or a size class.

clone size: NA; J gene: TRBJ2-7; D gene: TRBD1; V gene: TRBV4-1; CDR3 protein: CASSQGDSLPGKQYF; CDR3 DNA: TGCGCCAGCAGCCAAGGGGACAGTCTACCCGGGAAGCAGTACTTC
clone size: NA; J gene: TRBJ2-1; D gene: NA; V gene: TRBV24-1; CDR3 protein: CATSDLHWQFF; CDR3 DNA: TGTGCCACCAGTGATTTGCATTGGCAGTTCTTC
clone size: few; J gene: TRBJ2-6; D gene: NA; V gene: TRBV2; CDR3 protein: CASSERGLFSGANVLTF; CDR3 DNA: TGTGCCAGCAGTGAAAGGGGGTTGTTCTCTGGGGCCAACGTCCTGACTTTC
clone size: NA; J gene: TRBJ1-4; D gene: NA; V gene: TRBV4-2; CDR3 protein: CASSQDGAQGYEKLFF; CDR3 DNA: TGTGCCAGCAGCCAAGATGGGGCGCAGGGGTATGAAAAACTGTTTTTT
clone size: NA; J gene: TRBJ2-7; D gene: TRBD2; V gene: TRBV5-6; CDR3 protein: CASSLRAGAKNEQYF; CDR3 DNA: TGTGCCAGCAGCTTGCGGGCGGGAGCAAAGAACGAGCAGTACTTC
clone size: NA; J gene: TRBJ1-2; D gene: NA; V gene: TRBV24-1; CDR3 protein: CATSDGHSYGYTF; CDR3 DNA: TGTGCCACCAGTGACGGACACAGCTATGGCTACACCTTC
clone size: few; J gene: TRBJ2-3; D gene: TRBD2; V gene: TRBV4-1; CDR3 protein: CASSQARGGPTDTQYF; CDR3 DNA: TGCGCCAGCAGCCAAGCTAGGGGAGGGCCCACAGATACGCAGTATTTT
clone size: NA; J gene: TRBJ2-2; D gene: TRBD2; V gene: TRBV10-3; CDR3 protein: CAISAVSGGLGELFF; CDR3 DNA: TGTGCCATCAGTGCGGTTAGCGGGGGTTTAGGGGAGCTGTTTTTT
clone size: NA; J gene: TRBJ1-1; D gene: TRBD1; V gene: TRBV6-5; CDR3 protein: CASSYRTQGRGTEAFF; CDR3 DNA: TGTGCCAGCAGTTACCGTACACAGGGGAGAGGCACTGAAGCTTTCTTT
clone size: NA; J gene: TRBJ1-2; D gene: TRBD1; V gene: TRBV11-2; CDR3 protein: CASSPQQGAGYGYTF; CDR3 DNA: TGTGCCAGCAGCCCTCAACAGGGGGCGGGCTATGGCTACACCTTC
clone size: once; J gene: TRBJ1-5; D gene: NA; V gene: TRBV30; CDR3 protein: CAWSSPRGGLGQPQHF; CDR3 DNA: TGTGCCTGGAGTTCCCCTCGGGGAGGGTTAGGTCAGCCCCAGCATTTT
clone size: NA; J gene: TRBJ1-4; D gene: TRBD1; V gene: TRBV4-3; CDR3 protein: CASSQVQGDEKLFF; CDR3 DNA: TGCGCCAGCAGCCAAGTTCAGGGGGATGAAAAACTGTTTTTT
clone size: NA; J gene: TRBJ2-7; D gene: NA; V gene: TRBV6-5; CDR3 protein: CASRLGHPTYEQYF; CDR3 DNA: TGTGCCAGCAGACTTGGACATCCTACCTACGAGCAGTACTTC
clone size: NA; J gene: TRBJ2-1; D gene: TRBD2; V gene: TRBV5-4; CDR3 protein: CASSALAGSSYNEQFF; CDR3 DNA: TGTGCCAGCAGCGCATTAGCGGGGAGCTCCTACAATGAGCAGTTCTTC
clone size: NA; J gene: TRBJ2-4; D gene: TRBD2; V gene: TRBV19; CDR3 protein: CASSTPGLAENIQYF; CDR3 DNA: TGTGCCAGTAGTACCCCGGGACTAGCCGAAAACATTCAGTACTTC
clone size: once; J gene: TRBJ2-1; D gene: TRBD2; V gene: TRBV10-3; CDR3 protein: CAISESAGAYNEQFF; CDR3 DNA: TGTGCCATCAGTGAGTCCGCGGGGGCCTACAATGAGCAGTTCTTC
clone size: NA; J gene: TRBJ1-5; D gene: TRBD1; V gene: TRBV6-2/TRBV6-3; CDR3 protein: CASSYSGQGAGQPQHF; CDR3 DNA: TGTGCCAGCAGTTACTCGGGACAGGGGGCAGGTCAGCCCCAGCATTTT
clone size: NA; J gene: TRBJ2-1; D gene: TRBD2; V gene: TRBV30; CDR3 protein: CAWAGTSAYNEQFF; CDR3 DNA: TGTGCCTGGGCCGGGACTAGCGCTTACAATGAGCAGTTCTTC
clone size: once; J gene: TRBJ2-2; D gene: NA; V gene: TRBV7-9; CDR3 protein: CASSYARTGNTGELFF; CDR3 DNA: TGTGCCAGCAGTTATGCGAGGACGGGAAACACCGGGGAGCTGTTTTTT
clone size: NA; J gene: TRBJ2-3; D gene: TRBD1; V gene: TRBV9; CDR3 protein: CASSAPGQGSDTQYF; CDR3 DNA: TGTGCCAGCAGCGCTCCGGGACAGGGGTCAGATACGCAGTATTTT
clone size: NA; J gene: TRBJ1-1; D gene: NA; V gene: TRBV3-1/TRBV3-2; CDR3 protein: CASSQDWTGTLNTEAFF; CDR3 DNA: TGTGCCAGCAGCCAAGATTGGACCGGGACACTTAACACTGAAGCTTTCTTT
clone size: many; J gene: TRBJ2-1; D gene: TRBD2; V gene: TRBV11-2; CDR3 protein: CASRLRGAGGEQFF; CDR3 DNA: TGTGCCAGCCGCTTGCGGGGGGCGGGGGGCGAGCAGTTCTTC
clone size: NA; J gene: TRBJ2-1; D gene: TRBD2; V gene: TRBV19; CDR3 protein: CASSRAGGLYNEQFF; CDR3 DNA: TGTGCCAGTAGTCGAGCGGGAGGGCTCTACAATGAGCAGTTCTTC
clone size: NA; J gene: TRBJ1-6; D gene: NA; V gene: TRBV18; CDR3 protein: CASSPEGSSYNSPLHF; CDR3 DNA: TGTGCCAGCTCACCAGAGGGTAGCTCCTATAATTCACCCCTCCACTTT
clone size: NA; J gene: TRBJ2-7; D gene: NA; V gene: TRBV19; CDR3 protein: CASSIVGGDYEQYF; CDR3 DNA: TGTGCCAGTAGTATAGTTGGAGGGGACTACGAGCAGTACTTC
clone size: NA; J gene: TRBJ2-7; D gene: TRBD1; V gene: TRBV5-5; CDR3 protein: CASGRRTGEYEQYF; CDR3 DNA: TGTGCCAGCGGGAGGAGGACAGGGGAATACGAGCAGTACTTC
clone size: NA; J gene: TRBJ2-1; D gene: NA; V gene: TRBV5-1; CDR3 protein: CASSLLETALSSYNEQFF; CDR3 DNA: TGCGCCAGCAGCTTGTTAGAGACTGCCCTGAGCTCCTACAATGAGCAGTTCTTC
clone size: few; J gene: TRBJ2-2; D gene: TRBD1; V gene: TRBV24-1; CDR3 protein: CATSDQGADTGELFF; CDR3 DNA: TGTGCCACCAGTGACCAGGGGGCGGATACCGGGGAGCTGTTTTTT
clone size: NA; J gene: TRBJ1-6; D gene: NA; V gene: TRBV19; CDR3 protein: CASSLGQINNSPLHF; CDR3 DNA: TGTGCCAGTAGTCTCGGACAGATAAATAATTCACCCCTCCACTTT
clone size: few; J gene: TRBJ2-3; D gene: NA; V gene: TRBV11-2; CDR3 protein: CASTKPPGLGSLDTQYF; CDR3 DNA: TGTGCCAGCACCAAGCCCCCGGGACTGGGCTCATTGGATACGCAGTATTTT
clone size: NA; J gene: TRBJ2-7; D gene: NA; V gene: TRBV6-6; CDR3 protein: CASRGGGGRSYEQYF; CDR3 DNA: TGTGCCAGCAGAGGGGGAGGGGGGCGCTCCTACGAGCAGTACTTC
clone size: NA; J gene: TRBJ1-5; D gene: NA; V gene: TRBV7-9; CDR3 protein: CASSGGNQPQHF; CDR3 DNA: TGTGCCAGCTCAGGGGGCAATCAGCCCCAGCATTTT
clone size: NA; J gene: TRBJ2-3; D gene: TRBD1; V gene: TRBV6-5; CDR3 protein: CASSSDRGGTDTQYF; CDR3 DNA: TGTGCCAGCAGTAGTGACAGGGGAGGCACAGATACGCAGTATTTT
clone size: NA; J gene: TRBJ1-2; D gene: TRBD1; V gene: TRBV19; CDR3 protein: CASRDRGYDGYTF; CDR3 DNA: TGTGCCAGCCGGGACAGGGGGTACGATGGCTACACCTTC
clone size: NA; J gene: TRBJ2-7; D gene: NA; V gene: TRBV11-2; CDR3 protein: CASSSPPGTYEQYF; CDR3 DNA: TGTGCCAGCAGCAGTCCTCCGGGTACATACGAGCAGTACTTC
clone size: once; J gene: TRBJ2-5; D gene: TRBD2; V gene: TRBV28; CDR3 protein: CASSRPGGGGLETQYF; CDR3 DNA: TGTGCCAGCAGTCGCCCGGGGGGCGGGGGGCTGGAGACCCAGTACTTC
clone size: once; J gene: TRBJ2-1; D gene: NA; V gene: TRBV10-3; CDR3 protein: CAISDTRGSSYNEQFF; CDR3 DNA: TGTGCCATCAGTGACACAAGGGGGAGCTCCTACAATGAGCAGTTCTTC
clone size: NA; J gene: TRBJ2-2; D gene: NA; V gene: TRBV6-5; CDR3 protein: CASSYSGGDWELFF; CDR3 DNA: TGTGCCAGCAGTTACTCCGGGGGTGACTGGGAGCTGTTTTTT
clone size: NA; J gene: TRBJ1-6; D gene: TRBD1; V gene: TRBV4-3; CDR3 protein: CASSQEKGASSPLHF; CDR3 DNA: TGCGCCAGCAGCCAAGAAAAGGGGGCGAGTTCACCCCTCCACTTT
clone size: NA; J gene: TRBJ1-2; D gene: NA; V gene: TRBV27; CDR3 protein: CASSPYGTPSGGYTF; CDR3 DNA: TGTGCCAGCAGTCCCTACGGGACACCGTCGGGCGGCTACACCTTC
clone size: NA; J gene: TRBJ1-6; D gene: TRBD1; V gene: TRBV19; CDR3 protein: CASRDRATNSPLHF; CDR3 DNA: TGTGCCAGTAGGGACAGGGCAACTAATTCACCCCTCCACTTT
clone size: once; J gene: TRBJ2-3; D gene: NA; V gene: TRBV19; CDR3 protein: CASSIGAASDTQYF; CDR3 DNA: TGTGCCAGTAGTATAGGAGCGGCCTCGGATACGCAGTATTTT